The clone carrying this T cell receptor (beta chain) has ten or more counts. Clones were read by immunoSEQ multiplex PCR, and TCRdb kept only the in-frame ones, dropping some. The sample has more than 110,000 clones; 75% to 85% are singletons. The trim removed 3 bases at V and 7 bases at J, leaving 9 bases unmatched. Germline assignment: CDR1 SGHDT and CDR2 YYEEEE. CDR3 length equals 14 residues. The data were obtained in a study of blood T cell repertoires in COVID-19. The sample consisted of peripheral blood. The sequence was obtained from a woman older than 75 with active or convalescent COVID-19. The chain links TRBV5-6 to TRBJ2-7, with TRBD1 matching 8 bases. The CDR3 region has the DNA TGTGCCAGCAGCTGGACAGGGAAGAGGTGGGAGCAGTACTTC. Translated, it gives CASSWTGKRWEQYF. Drawing the rest from reference TRBV5-6 and TRBJ2-7, the complete variable domain is DAGVTQSPTHLIKTRGQQVTLRCSPKSGHDTVSWYQQALGQGPQFIFQYYEEEERQRGNFPDRFSGHQFPNYSSELNVNALLLGDSALYLCASSWTGKRWEQYFGPGTRLTVT.